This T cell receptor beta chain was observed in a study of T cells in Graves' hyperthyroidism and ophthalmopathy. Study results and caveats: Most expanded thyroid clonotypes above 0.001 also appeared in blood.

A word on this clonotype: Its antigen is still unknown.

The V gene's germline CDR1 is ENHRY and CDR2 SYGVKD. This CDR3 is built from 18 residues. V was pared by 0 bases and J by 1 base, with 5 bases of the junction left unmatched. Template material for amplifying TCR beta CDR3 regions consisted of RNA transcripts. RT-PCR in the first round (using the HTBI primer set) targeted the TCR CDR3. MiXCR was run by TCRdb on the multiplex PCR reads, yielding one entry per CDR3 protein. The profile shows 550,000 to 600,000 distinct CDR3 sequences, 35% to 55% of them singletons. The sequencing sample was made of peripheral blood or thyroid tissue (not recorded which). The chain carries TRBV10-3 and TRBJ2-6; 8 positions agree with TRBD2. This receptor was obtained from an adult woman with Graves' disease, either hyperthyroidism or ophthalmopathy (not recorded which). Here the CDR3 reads CAISESSGRGSGANVLTF. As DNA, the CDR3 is TGTGCCATCAGTGAGTCGAGCGGGAGAGGGTCTGGGGCCAACGTCCTGACTTTC.